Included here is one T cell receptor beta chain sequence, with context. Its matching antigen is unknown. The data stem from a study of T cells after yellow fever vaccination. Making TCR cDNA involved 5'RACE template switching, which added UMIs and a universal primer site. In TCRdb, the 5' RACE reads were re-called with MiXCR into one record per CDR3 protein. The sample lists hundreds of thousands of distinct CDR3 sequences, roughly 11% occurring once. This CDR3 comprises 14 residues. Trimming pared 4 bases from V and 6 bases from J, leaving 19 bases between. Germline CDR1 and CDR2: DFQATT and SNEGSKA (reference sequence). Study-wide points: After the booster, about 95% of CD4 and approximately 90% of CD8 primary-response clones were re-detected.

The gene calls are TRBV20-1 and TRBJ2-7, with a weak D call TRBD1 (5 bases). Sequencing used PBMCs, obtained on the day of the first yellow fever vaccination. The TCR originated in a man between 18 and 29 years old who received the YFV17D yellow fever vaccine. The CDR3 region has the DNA TGCAGTGCTATAACAGGTCCGCTTTCGGGCGAGCAGTACGTC. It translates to CSAITGPLSGEQYV.